This TCR beta chain is from a study of shared clonotypes between healthy human individuals. At the level of the study: Per-donor plates numbered three CD4 naive, three CD4 memory, two CD8 naive and one CD8 memory.

In the naive CD8 group, cells lacked CD45RO and were positively selected for CCR7, so terminally differentiated effector memory CD45RA+ cells were left out. Findings of the study overall: Generation probabilities of non-shared clonotypes were lower (relative to those shared by all four donors).

The J segment lost 2 bases and the V segment lost 2 bases, leaving 2 bases of the junction unmatched. The CDR3 totals 14 residues. The germline gives CDR1 SGHDT, CDR2 YYEEEE. A note on this clone: What it binds is unknown.

The deep-level immunoSEQ assay was used. The method was immunoSEQ multiplex PCR; TCRdb's version includes in-frame clones alone and lacks a portion of them. The profile shows around 2.1 million clones, 85% to 95% of them singletons. The sample consisted of naive CD8+ T cells from PBMCs. V usage is TRBV5-6 and J usage is TRBJ2-3; 7 bases align to TRBD1. The source of this sequence is a man younger than 30 in good health. Some clones in this sample may be carry-over from other donors' samples. The CDR3 DNA follows: TGTGCCAGCAGCTTCGACAGGGTCACAGATACGCAGTATTTT. Encoded protein: CASSFDRVTDTQYF. Filled out from reference TRBV5-6 and TRBJ2-3, the complete variable domain reads DAGVTQSPTHLIKTRGQQVTLRCSPKSGHDTVSWYQQALGQGPQFIFQYYEEEERQRGNFPDRFSGHQFPNYSSELNVNALLLGDSALYLCASSFDRVTDTQYFGPGTRLTVL.